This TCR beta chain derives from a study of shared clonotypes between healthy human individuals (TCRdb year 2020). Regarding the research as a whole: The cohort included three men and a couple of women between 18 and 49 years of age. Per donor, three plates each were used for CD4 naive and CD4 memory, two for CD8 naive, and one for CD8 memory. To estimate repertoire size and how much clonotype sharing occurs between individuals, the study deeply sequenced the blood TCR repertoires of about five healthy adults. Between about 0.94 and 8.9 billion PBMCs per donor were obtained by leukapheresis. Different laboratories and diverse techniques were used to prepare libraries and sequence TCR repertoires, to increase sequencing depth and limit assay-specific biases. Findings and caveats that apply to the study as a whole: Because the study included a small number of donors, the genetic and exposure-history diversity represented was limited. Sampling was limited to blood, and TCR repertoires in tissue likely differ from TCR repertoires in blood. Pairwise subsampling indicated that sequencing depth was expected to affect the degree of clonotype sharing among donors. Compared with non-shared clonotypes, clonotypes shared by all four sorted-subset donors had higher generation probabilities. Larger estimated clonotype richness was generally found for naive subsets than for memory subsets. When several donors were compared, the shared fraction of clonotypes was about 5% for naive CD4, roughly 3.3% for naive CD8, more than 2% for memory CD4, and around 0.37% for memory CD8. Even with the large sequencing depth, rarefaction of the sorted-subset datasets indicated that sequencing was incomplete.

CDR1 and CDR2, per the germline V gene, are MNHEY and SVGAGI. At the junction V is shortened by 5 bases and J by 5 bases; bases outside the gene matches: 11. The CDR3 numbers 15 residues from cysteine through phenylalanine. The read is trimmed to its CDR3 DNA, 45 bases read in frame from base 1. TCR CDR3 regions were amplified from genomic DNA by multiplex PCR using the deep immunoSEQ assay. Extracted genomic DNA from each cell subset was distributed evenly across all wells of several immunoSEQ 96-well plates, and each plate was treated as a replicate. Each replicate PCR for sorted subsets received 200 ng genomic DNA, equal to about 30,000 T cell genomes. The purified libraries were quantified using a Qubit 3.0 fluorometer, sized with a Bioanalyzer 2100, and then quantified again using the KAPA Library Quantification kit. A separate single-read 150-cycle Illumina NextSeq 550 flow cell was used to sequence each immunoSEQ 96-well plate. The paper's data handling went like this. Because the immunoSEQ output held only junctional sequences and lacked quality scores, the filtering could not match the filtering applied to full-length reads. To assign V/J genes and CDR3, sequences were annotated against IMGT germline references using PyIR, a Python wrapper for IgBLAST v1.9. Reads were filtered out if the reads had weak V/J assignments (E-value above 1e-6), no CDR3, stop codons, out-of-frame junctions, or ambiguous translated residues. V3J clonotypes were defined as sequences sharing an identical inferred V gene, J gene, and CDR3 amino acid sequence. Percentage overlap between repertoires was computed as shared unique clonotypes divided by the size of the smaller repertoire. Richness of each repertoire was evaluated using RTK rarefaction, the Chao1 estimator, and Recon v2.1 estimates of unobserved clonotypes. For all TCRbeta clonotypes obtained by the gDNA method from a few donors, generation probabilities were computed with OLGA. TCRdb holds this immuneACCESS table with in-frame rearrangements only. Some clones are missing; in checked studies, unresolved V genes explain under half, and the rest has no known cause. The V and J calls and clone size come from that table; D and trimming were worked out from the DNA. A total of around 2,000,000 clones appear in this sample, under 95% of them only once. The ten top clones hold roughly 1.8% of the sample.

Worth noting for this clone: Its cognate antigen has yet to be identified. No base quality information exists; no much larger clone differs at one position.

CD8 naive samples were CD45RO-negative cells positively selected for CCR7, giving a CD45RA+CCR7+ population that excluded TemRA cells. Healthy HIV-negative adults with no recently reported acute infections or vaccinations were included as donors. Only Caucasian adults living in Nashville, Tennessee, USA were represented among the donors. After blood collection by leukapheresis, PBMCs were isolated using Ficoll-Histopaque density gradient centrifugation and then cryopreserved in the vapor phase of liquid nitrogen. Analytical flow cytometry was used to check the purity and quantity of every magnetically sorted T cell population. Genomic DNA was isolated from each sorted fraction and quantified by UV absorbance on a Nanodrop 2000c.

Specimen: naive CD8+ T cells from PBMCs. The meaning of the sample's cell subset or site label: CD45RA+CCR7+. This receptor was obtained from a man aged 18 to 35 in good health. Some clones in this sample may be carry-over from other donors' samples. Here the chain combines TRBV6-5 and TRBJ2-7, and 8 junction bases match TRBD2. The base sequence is TGTGCCAGCAGTGCCATCGCGGGAGGTCTCCACGAGCAGTACTTC. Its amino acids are CASSAIAGGLHEQYF.